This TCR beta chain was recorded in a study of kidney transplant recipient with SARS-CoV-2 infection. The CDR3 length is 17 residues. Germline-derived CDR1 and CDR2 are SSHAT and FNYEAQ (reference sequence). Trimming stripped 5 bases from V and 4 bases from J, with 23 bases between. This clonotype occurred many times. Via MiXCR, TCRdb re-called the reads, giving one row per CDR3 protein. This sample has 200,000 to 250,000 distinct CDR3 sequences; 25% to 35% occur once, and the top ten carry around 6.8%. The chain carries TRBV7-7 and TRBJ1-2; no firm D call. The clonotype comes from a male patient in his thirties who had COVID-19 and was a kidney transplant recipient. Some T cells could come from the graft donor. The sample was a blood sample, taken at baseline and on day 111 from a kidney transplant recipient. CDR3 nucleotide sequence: TGTGCCAGCAGCCACATAGGTAAGTGCCGAAAGACCTATGGCTACACCTTC. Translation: CASSHIGKCRKTYGYTF.